These T cell receptor beta chains were read from a single sample in a study of cytomegalovirus exposure and HLA in healthy donors. Libraries were prepared by immunoSEQ multiplex PCR; TCRdb keeps only in-frame clonotypes and omits some of them. This table has some 120,000 clones, 55% to 65% appearing once. The sequencing sample was made of PBMCs. These TCRs come from a middle-aged woman in good health and CMV-seropositive. The CDR3 runs from the conserved cysteine through the conserved F or W. D genes are given only for firm matches. Size is omitted from some rows. Given values are once, few, many or a class for expanded clones.

d_call,v_call,clone_size,j_call,cdr3_aa,cdr3_nt
.,TRBV6-6,.,TRBJ1-5,CASSYPADYSNQPQHF,TGTGCCAGCAGTTACCCAGCCGACTATAGCAATCAGCCCCAGCATTTT
.,TRBV4-2,.,TRBJ2-3,CASSQDRNGIGLPDTQYF,TGTGCCAGCAGCCAAGATCGGAACGGGATCGGGCTGCCAGATACGCAGTATTTT
.,TRBV5-4,few,TRBJ2-1,CASSLSSGDEQFF,TGTGCCAGCAGCTTATCGAGCGGAGATGAGCAGTTCTTC
.,TRBV7-9,.,TRBJ2-7,CASSHAPAYEQYF,TGTGCCAGCAGCCACGCCCCGGCCTACGAGCAGTACTTC
.,TRBV29-1,few,TRBJ2-4,CSVDPGKNIQYF,TGCAGCGTTGACCCAGGGAAAAACATTCAGTACTTC
.,TRBV5-1,.,TRBJ2-7,CASSSPAGLRSYEQYF,TGCGCCAGCAGCTCACCCGCAGGGCTTCGCTCCTACGAGCAGTACTTC
TRBD1,TRBV27,.,TRBJ2-2,CASSLLDRPGELFF,TGTGCCAGCAGTTTACTGGACAGGCCCGGGGAGCTGTTTTTT
.,TRBV29-1,.,TRBJ2-2,CSVLLGNTGELFF,TGCAGCGTTCTCCTCGGGAACACCGGGGAGCTGTTTTTT
.,TRBV10-3,few,TRBJ2-7,CAISESSDSYEQYF,TGTGCCATCAGTGAGTCGTCAGATTCCTACGAGCAGTACTTC
.,TRBV29-1,.,TRBJ2-1,CSVVGGGGEQFF,TGCAGCGTTGTTGGGGGAGGAGGTGAGCAGTTCTTC
.,TRBV5-4,.,TRBJ2-7,CASSSSALDYEQYF,TGTGCCAGCAGCTCTAGCGCTTTGGACTACGAGCAGTACTTC
TRBD1,TRBV6-1,.,TRBJ1-2,CASSGERQGISYGYTF,TGTGCCAGCAGTGGGGAGAGACAGGGGATCTCCTATGGCTACACCTTC
.,TRBV27,.,TRBJ1-5,CASSSTGWHQPQHF,TGTGCCAGCAGTTCAACAGGGTGGCATCAGCCCCAGCATTTT
.,TRBV7-9,.,TRBJ2-1,CASSFLQISYNEQFF,TGTGCCAGCAGCTTCCTCCAGATCTCCTACAATGAGCAGTTCTTC
.,TRBV11-3,few,TRBJ2-1,CASSLGTGTYNEQFF,TGTGCCAGCAGCTTGGGAACAGGGACATACAATGAGCAGTTCTTC
TRBD1,TRBV19,.,TRBJ1-5,CASSVTGGSNQPQHF,TGTGCCAGTAGTGTGACAGGGGGCAGTAATCAGCCCCAGCATTTT
.,TRBV5-4,.,TRBJ1-2,CASSGSGDASYGYTF,TGTGCCAGCAGCGGGTCGGGGGACGCCTCCTATGGCTACACCTTC
.,TRBV5-4,few,TRBJ1-1,CASSLVRGGASEAFF,TGTGCCAGCAGCTTGGTGAGGGGGGGCGCGTCTGAAGCTTTCTTT
TRBD1,TRBV6-1,few,TRBJ1-6,CASSSTGTENSPLHF,TGTGCCAGCAGTTCCACCGGGACAGAAAATTCACCCCTCCACTTT
TRBD2,TRBV4-1,.,TRBJ2-3,CASSQVRGTRTDTQYF,TGCGCCAGCAGCCAGGTCCGTGGGACTAGGACAGATACGCAGTATTTT
TRBD2,TRBV6-1,.,TRBJ2-1,CASRTSGSYNEQFF,TGTGCCAGCAGGACTAGCGGATCTTACAATGAGCAGTTCTTC
TRBD1,TRBV27,.,TRBJ1-1,CASSSIAGTGNTEAFF,TGTGCCAGCAGTTCGATCGCCGGGACAGGGAACACTGAAGCTTTCTTT
.,TRBV2,.,TRBJ2-1,CASSYDRSYNEQFF,TGTGCCAGCAGTTATGACAGGTCTTACAATGAGCAGTTCTTC
.,TRBV5-1,.,TRBJ2-7,CASSFVGGNSLIYYEQYF,TGCGCCAGCAGCTTCGTTGGAGGCAACTCACTTATTTACTACGAGCAGTACTTC
TRBD1,TRBV5-1,.,TRBJ1-4,CATQQDGGGGDEKLFF,TGCGCCACACAGCAGGACGGAGGGGGCGGAGATGAAAAACTGTTTTTT
.,TRBV5-1,.,TRBJ1-4,CASSLGSANEKLFF,TGCGCCAGCAGCTTGGGGTCGGCTAATGAAAAACTGTTTTTT
TRBD2,TRBV10-3,.,TRBJ2-1,CAISEGLAGAGEQFF,TGTGCCATCAGTGAGGGGCTAGCGGGAGCCGGTGAGCAGTTCTTC
TRBD2,TRBV6-5,.,TRBJ2-1,CASSTSGEQFF,TGTGCCAGCAGTACTAGCGGTGAGCAGTTCTTC
TRBD1,TRBV2,.,TRBJ2-7,CASKVGTDIYEQYF,TGTGCCAGCAAGGTTGGGACAGATATTTACGAGCAGTACTTC
.,TRBV4-2,.,TRBJ2-5,CASSQVSGGGWETQYF,TGTGCCAGCAGCCAAGTCTCGGGTGGGGGCTGGGAGACCCAGTACTTC
.,TRBV11-2,.,TRBJ1-1,CASSLVSAGVNTEAFF,TGTGCCAGCAGCTTAGTGTCGGCAGGGGTGAACACTGAAGCTTTCTTT
TRBD1,TRBV5-1,few,TRBJ2-7,CASSLGGQGTTYEQYF,TGCGCCAGCAGCTTGGGGGGACAGGGAACGACCTACGAGCAGTACTTC
TRBD2,TRBV6-5,few,TRBJ2-1,CASSPLTSGHNEQFF,TGTGCCAGCAGCCCCCTGACTAGCGGCCACAATGAGCAGTTCTTC
TRBD1,TRBV7-2,.,TRBJ1-4,CASSWGTANEKLFF,TGTGCCAGCAGCTGGGGGACAGCAAATGAAAAACTGTTTTTT
TRBD1,TRBV4-1,.,TRBJ2-7,CASSQTGELDF,TGCGCCAGCAGCCAGACAGGGGAATTGGACTTC
TRBD1,TRBV6-1,.,TRBJ1-2,CASSGTRTGGGYTF,TGTGCCAGCAGTGGGACCCGGACAGGGGGCGGCTACACCTTC
TRBD2,TRBV18,.,TRBJ2-7,CASSPSIAGPAYEQYF,TGTGCCAGCTCCCCCTCAATAGCGGGCCCTGCCTACGAGCAGTACTTC
TRBD2,TRBV6-5,.,TRBJ2-7,CASTTRLAGTYEQYF,TGTGCCAGCACCACCAGACTAGCGGGAACCTACGAGCAGTACTTC
.,TRBV7-9,.,TRBJ1-2,CASGEGGYGYTF,TGTGCCAGCGGAGAAGGAGGCTATGGCTACACCTTC
TRBD1,TRBV19,.,TRBJ2-5,CASSPGQGRPSETQYF,TGTGCCAGTAGCCCTGGACAGGGGCGACCTTCAGAGACCCAGTACTTC
TRBD2,TRBV27,.,TRBJ2-7,CASSLSTSGRYEQYF,TGTGCCAGCAGTCTTTCGACTAGCGGGAGGTACGAGCAGTACTTC
TRBD1,TRBV27,.,TRBJ1-2,CASSLGQGENYGYTF,TGTGCCAGCAGTTTAGGACAGGGCGAGAACTATGGCTACACCTTC
.,TRBV28,few,TRBJ2-6,CASSVLSSGANVLTF,TGTGCCAGCAGTGTACTTTCGTCTGGGGCCAACGTCCTGACTTTC
.,TRBV7-9,few,TRBJ2-2,CSSSLGRGFYTGELFF,TGTTCCAGCAGCTTAGGAAGGGGCTTTTACACCGGGGAGCTGTTTTTT
TRBD2,TRBV6-1,.,TRBJ2-1,CASSEATSGRPRAFF,TGTGCCAGCAGTGAAGCCACTAGCGGACGACCGAGAGCGTTCTTC
.,TRBV7-9,few,TRBJ1-1,CASSRPEKMEAFF,TGTGCCAGCAGCCGTCCCGAGAAGATGGAAGCTTTCTTT
.,TRBV10-3,once,TRBJ2-1,CAIRRPSSNEQFF,TGTGCCATCCGCAGACCTAGCTCCAATGAGCAGTTCTTC